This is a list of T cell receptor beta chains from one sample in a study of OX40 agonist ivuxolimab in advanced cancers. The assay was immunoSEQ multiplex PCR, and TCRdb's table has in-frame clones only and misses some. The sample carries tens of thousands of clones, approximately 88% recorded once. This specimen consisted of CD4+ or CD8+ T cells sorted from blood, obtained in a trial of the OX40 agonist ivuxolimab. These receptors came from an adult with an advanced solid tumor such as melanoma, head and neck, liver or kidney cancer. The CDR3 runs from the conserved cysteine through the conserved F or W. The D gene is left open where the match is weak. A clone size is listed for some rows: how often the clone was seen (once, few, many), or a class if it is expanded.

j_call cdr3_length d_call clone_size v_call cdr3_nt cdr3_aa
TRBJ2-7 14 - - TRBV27 TGTGCCAGCAGCCCGCCCGGGGGTGACTACGAGCAGTACTTC CASSPPGGDYEQYF
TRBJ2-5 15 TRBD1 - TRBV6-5 TGTGCCAGCAGTGCCTTACAGGGGATAGGGGAGACCCAGTACTTC CASSALQGIGETQYF
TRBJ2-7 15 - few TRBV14 TGTGCCAGCAGCCAAAGAAAGGCCAGACCCTACGAGCAGTACTTC CASSQRKARPYEQYF
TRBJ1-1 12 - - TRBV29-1 TGCAGCGTTGAAGGGGATGAAGTAAGAGCTTTCTTT CSVEGDEVRAFF
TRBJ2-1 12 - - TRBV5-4 TGTGCCAGCAGCGGGGACCTCGAGGAGCAGTTCTTC CASSGDLEEQFF
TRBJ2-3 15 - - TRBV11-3 TGTGCCAGCAGCTTAGACAGGGGTAGCACAGATACGCAGTATTTT CASSLDRGSTDTQYF
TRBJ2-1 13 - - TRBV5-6 TGTGCCAGCAGCGCGCGGCACATCAATGAGCAGTTCTTC CASSARHINEQFF
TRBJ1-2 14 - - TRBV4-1 TGCGCCAGCAGCCAAGATTGGGGAGTCTATGGCTACACCTTC CASSQDWGVYGYTF
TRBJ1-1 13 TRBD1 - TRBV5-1 TGCGCCAGCAGCTTGGGACAGGGTGCTGAAGCTTTCTTT CASSLGQGAEAFF
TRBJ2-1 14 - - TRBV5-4 TGTGCCAGCAGCTTGCCCGAGACCTACAATGAGCAGTTCTTC CASSLPETYNEQFF
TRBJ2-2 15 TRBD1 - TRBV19 TGTGCCAGTACACCCCGTCTGACAGGGGCCGGGGAGCTGTTTTTT CASTPRLTGAGELFF
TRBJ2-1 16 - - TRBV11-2 TGTGCCAGCAGCTTAGGGCAAAAGCTCGGGTTGAATGAGCAGTTCTTC CASSLGQKLGLNEQFF
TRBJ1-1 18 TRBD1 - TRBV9 TGTGCCAGCAGCGCTCATCCAGGGGGCAGTATGAGGAACACTGAAGCTTTCTTT CASSAHPGGSMRNTEAFF
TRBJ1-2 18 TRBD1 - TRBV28 TGTGCCAGCAGTTTACCCCGGACAGGCCAGCCCTTTGGGTATGGCTACACCTTC CASSLPRTGQPFGYGYTF
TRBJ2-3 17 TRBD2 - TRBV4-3 TGCGCCAGCAGCCCAGCCGGGACTAGTGGGCATCCAGATACGCAGTATTTT CASSPAGTSGHPDTQYF
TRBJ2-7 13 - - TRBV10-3 TGTGCCATCGGAACCGAGAACTCCTACGAGCAGTACTTC CAIGTENSYEQYF
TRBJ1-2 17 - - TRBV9 TGTGCCAGCAGCGTCGAAGGCAGGGGATACCCTAACTATGGCTACACCTTC CASSVEGRGYPNYGYTF
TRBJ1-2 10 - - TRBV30 TGTGCCTGGCAAGGGTATGGCTACACCTTC CAWQGYGYTF
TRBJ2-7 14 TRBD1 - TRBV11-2 TGTGCCAGCAGCCCAGGACAGGGGGCATCCGAGCAGTACTTC CASSPGQGASEQYF
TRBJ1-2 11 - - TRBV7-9 TGTGCCAGCAGTCTAAACTATGGCTACACCTTC CASSLNYGYTF
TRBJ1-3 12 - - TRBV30 TGTGCCTGGAGTGTACACGGGAACACCATATATTTT CAWSVHGNTIYF
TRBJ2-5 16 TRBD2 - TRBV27 TGTGCCAGCAGTCCCGGTAGCGGGGGGGCAGTAGAGACCCAGTACTTC CASSPGSGGAVETQYF
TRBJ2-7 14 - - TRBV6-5 TGTGCCAGCAGTTACTCCCCAGGGCAAAACGAGCAGTACTTC CASSYSPGQNEQYF
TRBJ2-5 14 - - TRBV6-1 TGTGCCAGTAGTGGGGGCAGTCCCCTAGAGACCCAGTACTTC CASSGGSPLETQYF
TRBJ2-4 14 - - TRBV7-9 TGTGCCAGCAGCCCCCCCGGGACCAAAAACATTCAGTACTTC CASSPPGTKNIQYF
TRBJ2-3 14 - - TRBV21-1 TGTGCCAGCAGCAATAACCAGCTCGCAGATACGCAGTATTTT CASSNNQLADTQYF
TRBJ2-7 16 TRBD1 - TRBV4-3 TGCGCCAGCAGCCAGGAGGAAGGGACAGGGTTCCCCGAGCAGTACTTC CASSQEEGTGFPEQYF
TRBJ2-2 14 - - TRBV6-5 TGTGCCAGCAGTTACTCGCAGGGGTCCGGGGAGCTGTTTTTT CASSYSQGSGELFF
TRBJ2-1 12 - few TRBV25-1 TGTGCCAGCAGTGCGCAAGGAAATGAGCAGTTCTTC CASSAQGNEQFF
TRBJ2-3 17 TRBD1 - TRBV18 TGTGCCAGCTCCCCTCTCCGGGACAGGGCTAGCACAGATACGCAGTATTTT CASSPLRDRASTDTQYF
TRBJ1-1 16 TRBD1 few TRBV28 TGTGCCAGCAGTTGGGGGACAGGGGGCAAGAACACTGAAGCTTTCTTT CASSWGTGGKNTEAFF
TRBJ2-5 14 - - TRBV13 TGTGCCAGCAGCTTATACCCGGGGCGAGAGACCCAGTACTTC CASSLYPGRETQYF
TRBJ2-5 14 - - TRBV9 TGTGCCAGCAGCACCTCGGGGCTACAAGAGACCCAGTACTTC CASSTSGLQETQYF
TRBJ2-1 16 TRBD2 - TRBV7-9 TGTGCCAGCAGCTCTTGGGGGACTAGCAGCTACAATGAGCAGTTCTTC CASSSWGTSSYNEQFF
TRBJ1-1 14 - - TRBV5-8 TGTGCCAGCTTGATGGGGACGGTGAACACTGAAGCTTTCTTT CASLMGTVNTEAFF
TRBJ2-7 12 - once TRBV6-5 TGTGCCAGCAGTTACCCGGGAAGGGAGCAGTACTTC CASSYPGREQYF
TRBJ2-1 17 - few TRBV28 TGTGCCAGCAGTTTACCCTCCTCTATGCCGTCGGGGAATGAGCAGTTCTTC CASSLPSSMPSGNEQFF
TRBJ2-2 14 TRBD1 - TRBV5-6 TGTGCCAGCAGCTCCGGGACAGGGCTCGGGGAGCTGTTTTTT CASSSGTGLGELFF
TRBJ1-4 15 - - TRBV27 TGTGCCAGCAGTTTATCGGCGGCAACTAATGAAAAACTGTTTTTT CASSLSAATNEKLFF
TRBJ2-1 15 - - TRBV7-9 TGTGCCAGCAGCACACCGGGCCACGGAGACAATGAGCAGTTCTTC CASSTPGHGDNEQFF
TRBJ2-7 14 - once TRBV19 TGTGCCAGTAGTGGGGGGGACACGGCGTACGAGCAGTACTTC CASSGGDTAYEQYF
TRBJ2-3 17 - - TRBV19 TGTGCCAGTAGTATGGTGTTGGGGTACTCAGTCACAGATACGCAGTATTTT CASSMVLGYSVTDTQYF
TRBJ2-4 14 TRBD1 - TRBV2 TGTGCCAGCAGTGAAGACGTCGGGACAGATATTCAGTACTTC CASSEDVGTDIQYF
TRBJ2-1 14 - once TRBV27 TGTGCCAGCAGTTTATCGATCGGGTACAATGAGCAGTTCTTC CASSLSIGYNEQFF
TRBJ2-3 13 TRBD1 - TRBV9 TGTGCCGGGTCCAGGGGGCTCACAGATACGCAGTATTTT CAGSRGLTDTQYF
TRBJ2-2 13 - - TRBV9 TGTGCCAGCAGCCATAGACTGTCCGGGGAGCTGTTTTTT CASSHRLSGELFF
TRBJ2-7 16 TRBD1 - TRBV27 TGTGCCAGCAGTCTCTCACAGGGGGCAGTAGGAGACGAGCAGTACTTC CASSLSQGAVGDEQYF
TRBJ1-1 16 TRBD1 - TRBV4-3 TGCGCCAGCAGCCAAGGACAGGGGTGGGGCGACACTGAAGCTTTCTTT CASSQGQGWGDTEAFF
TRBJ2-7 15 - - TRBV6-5 TGTGCCAGCCGAGAGTTCGAGACCACACCCTACGAGCAGTACTTC CASREFETTPYEQYF
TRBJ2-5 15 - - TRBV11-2 TGTGCCAGCAGTCCAAGCCGGGGAGGCCAAGAGACCCAGTACTTC CASSPSRGGQETQYF
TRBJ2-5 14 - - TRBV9 TGTGCCAGCAGCGTAGGAACTTATCAAGAGACCCAGTACTTC CASSVGTYQETQYF
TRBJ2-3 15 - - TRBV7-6 TGTGCCAGCAGCCCTAACCCGGCACTCACAGATACGCAGTATTTT CASSPNPALTDTQYF
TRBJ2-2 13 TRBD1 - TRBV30 TGTGCCTTTGGGACAGGGTTCAGCGGGGAGCTGTTTTTT CAFGTGFSGELFF
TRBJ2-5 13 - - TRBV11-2 TGTGCCAGCAGCTTACAGAGGCAAGAGACCCAGTACTTC CASSLQRQETQYF
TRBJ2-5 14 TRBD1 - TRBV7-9 TGTGCCAGCAGCACCGGGACAGGGACCTGGGAGCAGTACTTC CASSTGTGTWEQYF
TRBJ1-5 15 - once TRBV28 TGTGCCAGCAGTTTCGGCAGGGCTCTCAATCAGCCCCAGCATTTT CASSFGRALNQPQHF